What follows are 18 T cell receptor beta chains derived from one specimen sequenced in a study of T cell responses to AZD1222 COVID-19 vaccine. Repertoires were generated with immunoSEQ multiplex PCR, while TCRdb's copy carries only in-frame clones and drops some. Recorded for this sample: around 140,000 clones. Sample: peripheral blood. These receptor sequences come from an adult in good health.

CDR3 amino acids: CASSQAPPGRNYGYTF. CDR3 coding DNA: TGCGCCAGCAGCCAAGCCCCCCCCGGCAGGAACTATGGCTACACCTTC. The chain joins TRBV4-1 to TRBJ1-2; D uncertain. This CDR3 region has 16 residues. V was pared by 1 base and J by 2 bases, with 14 bases between. From germline, CDR1 is MGHRA and CDR2 YSYEKL.

The chain joins TRBV6-1 to TRBJ2-7, with D tentatively TRBD2 (6 bases). CDR1 is MNHNS, CDR2 SASEGT, per germline. The ends were cut back, 3 bases at V and 2 bases at J, with 11 bases in the middle. The length of the CDR3 is 14 residues. Here the CDR3 DNA reads TGTGCCAGCAGTGAGAACGGGGGAACCTACGAGCAGTACTTC. The encoded protein is CASSENGGTYEQYF.

The V gene is TRBV11-2, the J gene TRBJ1-6; D unclear. The length of the CDR3 is 19 residues. Germline CDR1 and CDR2: SGHAT and FQNNGV. The V end lost 5 bases, the J end lost 0 bases, and 20 bases lay between the germline ends. CDR3 sequence reads: CASSQLMETGSSYNSPLHF. The CDR3 nucleotides read TGTGCCAGCAGCCAGCTTATGGAGACGGGGAGCTCCTATAATTCACCCCTCCACTTT.

This sequence joins TRBV5-1 and TRBJ2-3, with no clear D. V was pared by 4 bases and J by 4 bases, with 16 bases between. The CDR3 loop spans 15 amino acids. The germline V gene encodes CDR1 SGHRS and CDR2 YFSETQ. The CDR3 reads CASSPGRNLPDTQYF. CDR3 bases: TGCGCCAGCAGCCCGGGCCGGAACCTCCCAGATACGCAGTATTTT.

The CDR3 region is CASSEQGWATTEAFF. As DNA, the CDR3 is TGTGCCAGCAGTGAACAGGGATGGGCTACCACTGAAGCTTTCTTT. The chain recombines TRBV2 with TRBJ1-1; possible D gene TRBD1, 5 bases. CDR3 length: 15 amino acids. Germline V gene sequence: CDR1 SNHLY, CDR2 FYNNEI. Trimming left V 2 bases short and J 4 bases short, with 14 bases between.

The chain links TRBV28 to TRBJ2-7; D may be TRBD1 or TRBD2 (5 bases each). The CDR3 contains 16 residues. V was trimmed by 1 base and J by 6 bases, leaving 19 bases between them. Per germline, CDR1 MDHEN and CDR2 SYDVKM. The CDR3 here is CASSLSGQGWVGEQYF. DNA of the CDR3: TGTGCCAGCAGTTTATCGGGGCAGGGCTGGGTTGGCGAGCAGTACTTC.

This chain joins TRBV2 and TRBJ2-1; the D gene is possibly TRBD1 (6 bases). V was pared by 2 bases and J by 8 bases, with 13 bases between. Germline lookup yields CDR1 SNHLY and CDR2 FYNNEI. The CDR3 spans 14 residues. This chain's CDR3 is CASSERKGDDEQFF. CDR3 nucleotides: TGTGCCAGCAGTGAACGAAAGGGGGACGATGAGCAGTTCTTC.

The V call is TRBV28, the J call TRBJ2-1; 10 nucleotides agree with TRBD2. The CDR3 extends over 16 amino acids. V was pared by 6 bases and J by 2 bases, with 7 bases of the junction left unmatched. The V gene's germline CDR1 is MDHEN and CDR2 SYDVKM. CDR3 in amino acids: CASRTSSGGPYNEQFF. The CDR3 DNA is TGTGCCAGCAGGACCTCTAGCGGGGGTCCCTACAATGAGCAGTTCTTC.

The J gene is TRBJ1-6, the V gene TRBV5-4, with 9 bases fitting TRBD1. Trimming removed 2 bases from V and 10 bases from J; junction bases left unmatched: 13. CDR3 length: 17 amino acids. Germline CDR1 SGHNT, CDR2 YYREEE (reference sequence). CDR3: CASSFTGTGSFGSPLHF. The CDR3 region has the DNA TGTGCCAGCAGCTTTACCGGGACAGGGAGTTTTGGGTCACCCCTCCACTTT.

The chain links TRBV9 to TRBJ1-2; D unresolved. This CDR3 is built from 15 residues. The V and J ends lost 0 bases and 4 bases respectively, with 13 bases between them. Germline CDR1 and CDR2: SGDLS and YYNGEE. The CDR3 is CASSVGTGSPYGYTF. The CDR3 DNA is TGTGCCAGCAGCGTAGGGACCGGGAGCCCCTATGGCTACACCTTC.

The V and J genes are TRBV5-1 and TRBJ1-2; 10 positions match TRBD1. V lost 0 bases, J lost 7 bases, and 6 bases stayed unmatched. Germline-derived CDR1 and CDR2 are SGHRS and YFSETQ. The CDR3 runs 15 residues. CDR3: CASSLGRQGAFGYTF. For the CDR3, the DNA is TGCGCCAGCAGCTTGGGGAGACAGGGGGCTTTTGGCTACACCTTC.

V is TRBV25-1 and J is TRBJ2-1; the D gene could be TRBD1 or TRBD2 (5 bases each). CDR1 and CDR2 (germline): MGHDK, SYGVNS. The length of the CDR3 is 16 residues. Trimming left V 3 bases short and J 0 bases short, with 12 bases between. As DNA, the CDR3 is TGTGCCAGCAGTGAGAGGGACGCGAGCTCCTACAATGAGCAGTTCTTC. This sequence encodes CASSERDASSYNEQFF.

The J gene is TRBJ1-1, the V gene TRBV5-1; 8 positions agree with TRBD1. Per the germline V gene, CDR1 is SGHRS and CDR2 is YFSETQ. The CDR3 totals 14 residues. V shed 3 bases and J 5 bases; nucleotides not matched to a gene: 6. CDR3 in amino acids: CASSYQGARTEAFF. CDR3 nucleotide sequence: TGCGCCAGCAGCTACCAGGGGGCGCGTACTGAAGCTTTCTTT. Complete variable domain (other parts from reference TRBV5-1 and TRBJ1-1): KAGVTQTPRYLIKTRGQQVTLSCSPISGHRSVSWYQQTPGQGLQFLFEYFSETQRNKGNFPGRFSGRQFSNSRSEMNVSTLELGDSALYLCASSYQGARTEAFFGQGTRLTVV.

The chain combines TRBV28 with TRBJ2-7, with TRBD2 matching 8 bases. V shed 6 bases and J 3 bases; nucleotides not matched to a gene: 7. Germline lookup yields CDR1 MDHEN and CDR2 SYDVKM. The length of the CDR3 is 14 residues. The CDR3 nucleotides are TGTGCCAGCAGCGGACTAGCAGGGTTCTACGAGCAGTACTTC. It translates to CASSGLAGFYEQYF.

In regard to this clone: The junction differs from germline at one of its ends, possibly a read error. This chain uses TRBV15 with TRBJ1-2; D is undetermined. Germline CDR1 and CDR2: LNHNV and YYDKDF (reference sequence). This CDR3 has 12 residues. In DNA form, the CDR3 reads TGTGCCACCAGCCGAGACGGCTATGGCTACACCTTC. Its translation is CATSRDGYGYTF.

V is TRBV9 and J is TRBJ1-2; possible D gene TRBD1, 5 bases. Germline values: CDR1 SGDLS, CDR2 YYNGEE. Trimming removed 2 bases at V and 0 bases at J, with 17 bases between. The CDR3 runs 17 residues. The CDR3 DNA sequence: TGTGCCAGCAGCGTTGGTGGAGGGACTTCACCTAACTATGGCTACACCTTC. Its translation is CASSVGGGTSPNYGYTF.

The CDR3 region is CASSPSSAEVTYEQYF. The CDR3 DNA reads as TGTGCCAGCTCACCAAGTAGTGCTGAAGTTACCTACGAGCAGTACTTC. This chain links TRBV18 with TRBJ2-7; D remains unclear. The CDR3 spans 16 residues. Looked up from germline, CDR1 is KGHSH and CDR2 is LQKENI. V lost 2 bases to trimming and J lost 2 bases, with 16 bases between them.

The chain joins TRBV2 to TRBJ1-4, with 10 bases fitting TRBD1. With V trimmed by 4 bases and J by 8 bases, 10 bases remained unmatched. CDR3 length equals 16 residues. Germline-derived CDR1 and CDR2 are SNHLY and FYNNEI. CDR3 nucleotides: TGTGCCAGCAGTGCCGACAGGGGGCTTGGGGGAGAAAAACTGTTTTTT. This sequence encodes CASSADRGLGGEKLFF.